What follows are 8 T cell receptor beta chains derived from one specimen sequenced in a study of blood T cell repertoires in COVID-19. Clones were sequenced by immunoSEQ multiplex PCR, and TCRdb holds only the in-frame ones, with some missing. The table shows hundreds of thousands of clones, with 85% to 90% occurring only once. Sequenced sample: peripheral blood. The receptors here all came from a young woman with acute or convalescent COVID-19.

V and J are TRBV5-1 and TRBJ1-4; the D gene is possibly TRBD1 (5 bases). CDR1 is SGHRS and CDR2 is YFSETQ in the germline V gene. The CDR3 is 17 amino acids. V lost 3 bases, J lost 4 bases, and 19 bases lay in between. CDR3 in DNA: TGCGCCAGCAGCTCTGACGGGACTGGAGGAGGTAATGAAAAACTGTTTTTT. As protein: CASSSDGTGGGNEKLFF.

Concerning this clone itself: Other nucleotide sequences from this sample produce the same CDR3. This chain links TRBV5-1 with TRBJ2-2; D gene unclear. V was trimmed by 3 bases and J by 0 bases, leaving 3 bases between them. The germline CDR1 and CDR2 sequences are SGHRS and YFSETQ. CDR3 length: 13 residues. CDR3 protein: CASSSANTGELFF. CDR3 in DNA: TGCGCCAGCAGCTCCGCGAACACCGGGGAGCTGTTTTTT.

This clone was recorded a few times. This chain joins TRBV2 and TRBJ1-5; possible D gene TRBD1, 6 bases. Trimming left V 8 bases short and J 0 bases short, with 23 bases between. Germline CDR1 reads SNHLY; CDR2 reads FYNNEI. The CDR3 contains 18 residues. The CDR3 DNA reads TGTGCCAGCCGAACCGGGACCGGGGGGCTAGGTAGCAATCAGCCCCAGCATTTT. It specifies CASRTGTGGLGSNQPQHF.

This chain joins TRBV6-5 and TRBJ1-2; D remains ambiguous. The CDR3 is 14 amino acids. V gave up 0 bases and J gave up 3 bases, with 8 bases separating them. The germline gives CDR1 MNHEY, CDR2 SVGAGI. CDR3 loop: CASSYSGGDYGYTF. CDR3 in DNA: TGTGCCAGCAGTTACTCGGGCGGGGACTATGGCTACACCTTC.

A single count supports this clone. The chain carries TRBV28 and TRBJ1-2; D is uncertain. The CDR3 is made up of 18 amino acids. Germline loops: CDR1 MDHEN, CDR2 SYDVKM. The V gene lost 8 bases and the J gene lost 5 bases, with 30 bases spanning the gap. CDR3 sequence (DNA): TGTGCCAGCCCTGATCTGAGAAAAGGGAATCTCGGGGAGTATGGCTACACCTTC. Translating gives CASPDLRKGNLGEYGYTF.

The CDR3 protein is CASSFGTEGAPLHF. CDR3 DNA sequence: TGTGCCAGCAGTTTTGGAACAGAGGGTGCACCCCTCCACTTT. The chain employs TRBV27 and TRBJ1-6; unclear D gene. CDR1 is MNHEY and CDR2 is SMNVEV in the germline V gene (reference sequence). Trimming removed 3 bases at V and 11 bases at J, with 14 bases between. There are 14 residues in the CDR3.

This rearrangement joins TRBV6-5 to TRBJ2-7; tentatively, D is TRBD1 (5 bases). The CDR3 totals 13 residues. Germline V CDR1 and CDR2: MNHEY, SVGAGI. V lost 8 bases and J 5 bases, leaving 16 bases between the germline ends. The CDR3, as DNA: TGTGCCAGCCGCCGGACATCTCCTGACGAGCAGTACTTC. This sequence encodes CASRRTSPDEQYF.

The rearrangement uses TRBV4-1 and TRBJ2-5; TRBD2 is a possible D gene (6 bases). Looked up from germline, CDR1 is MGHRA and CDR2 is YSYEKL. There are 16 residues in the CDR3. V was shortened by 1 base and J by 2 bases, with 14 bases between the two germline ends. The DNA for the CDR3 is TGCGCCAGCAGCCAAGTCCTCCGGGACTTGCAAGAGACCCAGTACTTC. Residues: CASSQVLRDLQETQYF.